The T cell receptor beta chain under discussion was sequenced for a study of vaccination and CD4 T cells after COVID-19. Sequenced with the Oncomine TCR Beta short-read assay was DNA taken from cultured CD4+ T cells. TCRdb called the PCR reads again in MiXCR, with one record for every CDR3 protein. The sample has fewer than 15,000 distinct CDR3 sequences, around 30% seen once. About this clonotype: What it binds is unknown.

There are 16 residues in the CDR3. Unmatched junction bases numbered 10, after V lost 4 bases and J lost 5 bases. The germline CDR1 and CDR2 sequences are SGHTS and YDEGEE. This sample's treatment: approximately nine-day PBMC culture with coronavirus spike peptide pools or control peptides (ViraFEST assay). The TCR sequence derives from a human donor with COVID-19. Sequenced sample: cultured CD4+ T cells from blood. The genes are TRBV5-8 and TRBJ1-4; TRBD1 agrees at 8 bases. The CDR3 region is CASSVTGTGMNEKLFF. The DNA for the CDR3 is TGTGCCAGCAGCGTAACCGGGACAGGAATGAATGAAAAACTGTTTTTT.